The entry below describes one T cell receptor beta chain. The sample is drawn from a study of T-cell reconstitution after alpha-beta-depleted transplantation in children. Unique molecular identifiers were used in preparing the TCRbeta library. MiXCR, applied by TCRdb to the PCR reads, yields one record per CDR3 protein. The sample contains some 550,000 distinct CDR3 sequences, roughly 18% of which appear only once. V lost 5 bases, J lost 2 bases, and 18 bases lay in between. The CDR3 runs to 16 residues. Looked up from germline, CDR1 is SGHVS and CDR2 is FNYEAQ. The V gene is TRBV7-6, the J gene TRBJ2-5; either TRBD1 or TRBD2 may supply D (6 bases each). The source is a human donor who donated a stem cell graft to a child with acute lymphoblastic leukemia. Sequencing was performed on PBMCs from the stem cell graft donor, taken from the stem cell graft. The CDR3 region is CASSPPGWGAQETQYF. CDR3 in DNA: TGTGCCAGCAGCCCCCCCGGCTGGGGGGCACAAGAGACCCAGTACTTC. Drawing the rest from reference TRBV7-6 and TRBJ2-5, the complete variable domain is GAGVSQSPRYKVTKRGQDVALRCDPISGHVSLYWYRQALGQGPEFLTYFNYEAQQDKSGLPNDRFSAERPEGSISTLTIQRTEQRDSAMYRCASSPPGWGAQETQYFGPGTRLLVL.